The 17 T cell receptor beta chains below were found in one sample sequenced in a study of beta chain features in type 1 diabetes. General study results and limits: In all four CD4+ subsets, TCRB CDR3 length was significantly, moderately reduced in type 1 diabetes.

The sequenced template was cDNA made from the entire isolated RNA. The repertoire was sequenced with immunoSEQ multiplex PCR; TCRdb's copy has only in-frame clones and lacks some. The top ten hold 0.02% to 0.025% of the sample, which has about 700,000 clones, 13% seen once. Antigens of these TCRs are unknown. The material sequenced was naive CD4+ T cells from blood. The receptors derive from a man aged 18 to 30 with type 1 diabetes.

This clone was seen only once. Other DNA sequences in the same sample also yield this CDR3. CDR3 DNA: TGTGCCAGCAGCCCTAGGAACACTGAAGCTTTCTTT. Translating it yields CASSPRNTEAFF. This chain links TRBV28 with TRBJ1-1; D is unclear. CDR1 is MDHEN, CDR2 SYDVKM, per germline. V lost 6 bases and J 1 base, leaving 6 bases between the germline ends. This CDR3 comprises 12 residues.

The V gene is TRBV5-4, the J gene TRBJ2-7; 14 nucleotides match TRBD2. With V trimmed by 4 bases and J by 4 bases, 7 bases remained unmatched. There are 16 residues in the CDR3. From germline, CDR1 is SGHNT and CDR2 YYREEE (reference sequence). This CDR3 is CASSRPGLAGDYEQYF. For the CDR3, the DNA is TGTGCCAGCAGCCGACCGGGACTAGCGGGGGATTACGAGCAGTACTTC.

This chain connects TRBV28 to TRBJ1-1; tentatively, D is TRBD1 (6 bases). Trimming shortened V by 5 bases and J by 9 bases, and 13 bases separated the two germline ends. CDR1 MDHEN and CDR2 SYDVKM come from the germline V gene. The CDR3 totals 12 residues. The CDR3 DNA is TGTGCCAGCAGTGTCGCGGGACACCAAGCTTTCTTT. Protein product: CASSVAGHQAFF.

This rearrangement joins TRBV14 to TRBJ2-7; the D is unclear. This CDR3 is 15 amino acids long. Trimming removed 0 bases from V and 2 bases from J, with 11 bases in between. The germline CDR1 and CDR2 sequences are SGHDN and FVKESK. DNA for the CDR3: TGTGCCAGCAGCCAAGAGTGGGCCCATACCTACGAGCAGTACTTC. This gives the protein CASSQEWAHTYEQYF.

This clone was detected a few times. The chain has TRBV5-1 and TRBJ2-1; D remains unclear. The germline V and J ends were trimmed by 3 bases and 0 bases, with 10 bases remaining between them. CDR1 SGHRS and CDR2 YFSETQ come from the germline V gene. This CDR3 has 15 residues. The CDR3 is CASSSNSFSYNEQFF. The CDR3 nucleotides read TGCGCCAGCAGCTCTAACAGTTTCTCCTACAATGAGCAGTTCTTC. Supplemented by reference TRBV5-1 and TRBJ2-1, the full variable domain reads KAGVTQTPRYLIKTRGQQVTLSCSPISGHRSVSWYQQTPGQGLQFLFEYFSETQRNKGNFPGRFSGRQFSNSRSEMNVSTLELGDSALYLCASSSNSFSYNEQFFGPGTRLTVL.

The J gene is TRBJ1-1, the V gene TRBV6-1; D gene uncertain. Trimming removed 2 bases at V and 5 bases at J, with 15 bases between. Germline assignment: CDR1 MNHNS and CDR2 SASEGT. The CDR3 extends over 15 amino acids. The CDR3 is CASSEFPARGTEAFF. The CDR3 DNA reads as TGTGCCAGCAGTGAATTCCCGGCGCGGGGAACTGAAGCTTTCTTT.

The chain couples TRBV9 to TRBJ2-3; 9 nucleotides agree with TRBD2. V dropped 0 bases and J dropped 5; count of bases not matched to a gene: 7. The CDR3 runs to 16 residues. Germline CDR1 is SGDLS and CDR2 is YYNGEE. CDR3 bases: TGTGCCAGCAGCGTAGATGCGGGGGGGCCGGGAGATACGCAGTATTTT. Residues: CASSVDAGGPGDTQYF.

The rearrangement links TRBV10-3 to TRBJ2-3; D is ambiguous. Deletions cut 10 bases from V and 1 base from J, with 9 bases between. Per the germline V gene, CDR1 is ENHRY and CDR2 is SYGVKD. This CDR3 has 12 residues. CDR3 sequence (DNA): TGTGCCACCGCCGGCCGCACAGATACGCAGTATTTT. Translation: CATAGRTDTQYF.

The rearrangement joins TRBV18 to TRBJ1-1; weak D call: TRBD1 (5 bases). The CDR3 length is 14 residues. Trimming stripped 3 bases from V and 1 base from J, with 9 bases between. Germline V gene sequence: CDR1 KGHSH, CDR2 LQKENI. CDR3 DNA sequence: TGTGCCAGCTCACCTACCACAGGGAACACTGAAGCTTTCTTT. This encodes CASSPTTGNTEAFF.

V gene TRBV19 combines with J gene TRBJ1-5, with 8 bases identical to TRBD1. Germline V gene lookup returns CDR1 LNHDA and CDR2 SQIVND (reference sequence). V trimming: 2 bases; J trimming: 7 bases; junction bases outside the gene matches: 10. The CDR3 extends over 16 amino acids. The CDR3 loop reads CASSIPPGPGGQPQHF. The CDR3 bases are TGTGCCAGTAGTATACCCCCCGGGCCAGGGGGCCAGCCCCAGCATTTT.

This clone was found a few times. The rearrangement uses TRBV10-3 and TRBJ2-7, with 7 bases identical to TRBD1. Germline assignment: CDR1 ENHRY and CDR2 SYGVKD. This CDR3 contains 15 residues. J was trimmed by 2 bases and V by 2 bases; bases with no gene match: 6. The chain's CDR3 is CAISENRGIPYEQYF. The CDR3 DNA reads as TGTGCCATCAGTGAGAACAGGGGAATCCCCTACGAGCAGTACTTC.

The V gene is TRBV29-1, the J gene TRBJ1-1; D unresolved. The germline CDR1 and CDR2 sequences are SQVTM and ANQGSEA. V lost 2 bases, J lost 4 bases, and 8 bases lay in between. CDR3 length: 12 amino acids. CDR3 in DNA: TGCAGCGTTGAACCCCTGACCACTGAAGCTTTCTTT. This encodes CSVEPLTTEAFF. The full variable domain, in which reference TRBV29-1 and TRBJ1-1 provide the parts outside the CDR3, is SAVISQKPSRDICQRGTSLTIQCQVDSQVTMMFWYRQQPGQSLTLIATANQGSEATYESGFVIDKFPISRPNLTFSTLTVSNMSPEDSSIYLCSVEPLTTEAFFGQGTRLTVV.

This clone was seen a few times. The V call is TRBV5-6, the J call TRBJ2-5; D remains ambiguous. The CDR3 extends over 12 amino acids. Germline V gene sequence: CDR1 SGHDT, CDR2 YYEEEE. Trimming removed 10 bases from V and 1 base from J, with 11 bases in between. The CDR3 region has the DNA TGTGCCTCCAGTTGGGGCCAAGAGACCCAGTACTTC. It encodes CASSWGQETQYF. Using reference TRBV5-6 and TRBJ2-5 for the parts outside the CDR3, the full variable domain is DAGVTQSPTHLIKTRGQQVTLRCSPKSGHDTVSWYQQALGQGPQFIFQYYEEEERQRGNFPDRFSGHQFPNYSSELNVNALLLGDSALYLCASSWGQETQYFGPGTRLLVL.

This clone came up a few times. The J gene is TRBJ2-7, the V gene TRBV5-1; no definite D call. CDR3 length: 15 residues. V was shortened by 1 base and J by 4 bases, with 15 bases between the two germline ends. The germline V gene encodes CDR1 SGHRS and CDR2 YFSETQ. The CDR3 spells CASSLQYKRPYEQYF. The CDR3 DNA sequence: TGCGCCAGCAGCTTGCAATACAAGAGGCCTTACGAGCAGTACTTC.

The chain combines TRBV6-5 with TRBJ1-1, with D tentatively TRBD1 (5 bases). Trimming took off 2 bases at V and 4 bases at J, with 8 bases between the two ends. This CDR3 has 13 residues. Germline V gene lookup returns CDR1 MNHEY and CDR2 SVGAGI. The CDR3 DNA is TGTGCCAGCAGTTACGTGGGGACCACTGAAGCTTTCTTT. Translating gives CASSYVGTTEAFF.

This clone was counted between two and nine times. The DNA of the CDR3 is TGTGCCAGCAGCCCGGGACAGGGGAACGGTGGAAACACCATATATTTT. Its translation is CASSPGQGNGGNTIYF. The gene calls are TRBV7-9 and TRBJ1-3, with 10 bases matching TRBD1. This CDR3 comprises 16 residues. V dropped 5 bases and J dropped 3; count of bases not matched to a gene: 7. Germline V gene lookup returns CDR1 SEHNR and CDR2 FQNEAQ (reference sequence).

In its sample, this clone was seen a few times. The V and J genes are TRBV9 and TRBJ2-7; D is perhaps TRBD2 (5 bases). Germline V gives CDR1 SGDLS, CDR2 YYNGEE. The CDR3 is 15 amino acids. Trimming removed 0 bases from V and 1 base from J, with 11 bases in between. CDR3 sequence reads: CASSVDPGSSYEQYF. The CDR3 nucleotides are TGTGCCAGCAGCGTAGATCCGGGGTCGTCCTACGAGCAGTACTTC.